This T cell receptor beta chain was sequenced for a study of regulatory T cells in long-lasting Graves disease. Many counts were recorded for this clonotype. Its antigen remains unknown. Trimming removed 1 base from V and 1 base from J, with 11 bases in between. CDR3 length: 15 amino acids. Germline CDR1 is LNHNV and CDR2 is YYDKDF (reference sequence). Study-wide results and caveats: Preferential use of TRBV28, TRBJ1-2 and TRBJ2-5 was seen in persistent disease.

The authors built TCR beta libraries using iRepertoire HTBI primers and Arm-PCR of CDR3 regions. TCRdb used MiXCR to reprocess the multiplex PCR reads, holding one entry per CDR3 protein. The sample shows around 400,000 distinct CDR3 sequences, 20% to 25% of them seen only once. The time point here: persistent/refractory GD, antithyroid drugs over 5 years with positive TRAb. Generation of the TCR library employed RNA extracted from PBMCs. With EDTA tubes as the receptacles, about 9.2 milliliters of peripheral blood were drawn. The source was peripheral blood mononuclear cells (PBMCs), collected when the disease was refractory, from a patient treated with antithyroid drugs. The chain employs TRBV15 and TRBJ2-7; D remains ambiguous. The source is a female donor with Graves disease. The DNA for the CDR3 is TGTGCCACCAGCAGAGTGAGCCAATCGTCCTACGAGCAGTACTTC. Translated, it gives CATSRVSQSSYEQYF.